This T cell receptor beta chain was profiled in a study of blood T cell repertoires in COVID-19. The method was immunoSEQ multiplex PCR; TCRdb's version includes in-frame clones alone and lacks a portion of them. The sample lists fewer than 65,000 clones, 70% to 80% occurring once. Trimming at V came to 2 bases and at J to 6 bases, leaving 13 bases not matched to a gene. Germline V gives CDR1 MNHEY, CDR2 SVGEGT. The CDR3 has 17 amino acids. J is TRBJ2-7 and V is TRBV6-2 or TRBV6-3, with 10 bases aligning to TRBD2. This TCR was sampled from a man between 65 and 79 years old with acute or convalescent COVID-19. Material: peripheral blood. CDR3 bases: TGTGCCAGCAGTTACGAACTAAGCGGGGGGGCGAGAGGCGAGCAGTACTTC. Protein product: CASSYELSGGARGEQYF.